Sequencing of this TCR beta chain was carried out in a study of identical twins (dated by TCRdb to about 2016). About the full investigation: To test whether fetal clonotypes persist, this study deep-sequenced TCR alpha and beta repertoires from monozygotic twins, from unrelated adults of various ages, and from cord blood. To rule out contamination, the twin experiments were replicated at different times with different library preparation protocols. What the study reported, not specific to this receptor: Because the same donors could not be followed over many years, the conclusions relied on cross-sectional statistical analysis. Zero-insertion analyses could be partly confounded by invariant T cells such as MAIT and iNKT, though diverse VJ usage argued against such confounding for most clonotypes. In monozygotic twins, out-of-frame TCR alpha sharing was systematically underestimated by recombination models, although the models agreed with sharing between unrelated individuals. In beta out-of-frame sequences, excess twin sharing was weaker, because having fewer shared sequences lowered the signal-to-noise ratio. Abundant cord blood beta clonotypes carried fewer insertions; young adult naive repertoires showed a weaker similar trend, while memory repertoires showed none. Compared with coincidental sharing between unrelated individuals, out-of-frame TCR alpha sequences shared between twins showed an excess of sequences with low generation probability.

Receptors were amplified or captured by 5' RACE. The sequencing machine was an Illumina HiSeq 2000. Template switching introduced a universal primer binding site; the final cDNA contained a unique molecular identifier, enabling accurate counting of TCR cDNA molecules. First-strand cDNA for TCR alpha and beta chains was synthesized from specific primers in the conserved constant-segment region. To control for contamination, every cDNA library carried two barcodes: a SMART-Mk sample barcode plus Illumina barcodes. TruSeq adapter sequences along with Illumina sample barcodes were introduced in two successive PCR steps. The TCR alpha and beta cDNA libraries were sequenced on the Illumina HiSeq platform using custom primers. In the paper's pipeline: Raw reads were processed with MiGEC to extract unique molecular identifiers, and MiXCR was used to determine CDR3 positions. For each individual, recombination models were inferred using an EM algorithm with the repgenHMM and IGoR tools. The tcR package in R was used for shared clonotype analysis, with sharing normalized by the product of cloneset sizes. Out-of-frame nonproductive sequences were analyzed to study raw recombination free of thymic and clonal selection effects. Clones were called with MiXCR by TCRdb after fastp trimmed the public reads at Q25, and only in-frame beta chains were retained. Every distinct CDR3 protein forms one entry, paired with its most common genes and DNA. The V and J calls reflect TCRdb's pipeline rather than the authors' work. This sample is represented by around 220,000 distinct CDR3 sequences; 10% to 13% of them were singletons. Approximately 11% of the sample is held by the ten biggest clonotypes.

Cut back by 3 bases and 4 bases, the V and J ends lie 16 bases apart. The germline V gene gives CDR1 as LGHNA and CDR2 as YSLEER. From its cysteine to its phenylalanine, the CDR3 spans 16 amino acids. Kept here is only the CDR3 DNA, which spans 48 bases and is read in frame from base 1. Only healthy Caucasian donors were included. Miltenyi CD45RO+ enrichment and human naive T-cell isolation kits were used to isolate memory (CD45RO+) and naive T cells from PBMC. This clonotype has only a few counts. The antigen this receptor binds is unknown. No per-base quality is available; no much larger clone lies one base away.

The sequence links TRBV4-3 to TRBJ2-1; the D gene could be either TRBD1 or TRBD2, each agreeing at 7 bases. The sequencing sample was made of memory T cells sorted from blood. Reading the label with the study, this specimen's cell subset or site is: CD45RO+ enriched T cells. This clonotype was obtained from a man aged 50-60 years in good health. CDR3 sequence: CASSQERGRGYNEQFF. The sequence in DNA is TGCGCCAGCAGCCAGGAAAGGGGGCGGGGGTACAATGAGCAGTTCTTC.